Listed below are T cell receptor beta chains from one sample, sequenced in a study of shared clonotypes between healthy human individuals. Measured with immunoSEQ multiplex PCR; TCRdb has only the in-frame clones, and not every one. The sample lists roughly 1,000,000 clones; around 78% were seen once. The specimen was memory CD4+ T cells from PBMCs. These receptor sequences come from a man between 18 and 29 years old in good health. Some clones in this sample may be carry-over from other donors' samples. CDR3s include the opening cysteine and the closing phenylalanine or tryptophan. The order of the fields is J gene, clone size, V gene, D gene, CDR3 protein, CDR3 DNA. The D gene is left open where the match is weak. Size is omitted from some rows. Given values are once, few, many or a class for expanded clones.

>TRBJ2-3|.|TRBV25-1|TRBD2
CASSSTSGGWTDTQYF
TGTGCCAGCAGCTCGACTAGCGGGGGATGGACAGATACGCAGTATTTT
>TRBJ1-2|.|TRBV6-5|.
CASSYRGDLNYGYTF
TGTGCCAGCAGTTACCGGGGGGACCTCAACTATGGCTACACCTTC
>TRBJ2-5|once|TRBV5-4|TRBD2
CASSDKREQETQYF
TGTGCCAGCAGCGATAAGCGGGAACAAGAGACCCAGTACTTC
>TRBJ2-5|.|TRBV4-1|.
CASSQEPPGLYQETQYF
TGCGCCAGCAGCCAAGAACCCCCAGGACTTTATCAAGAGACCCAGTACTTC
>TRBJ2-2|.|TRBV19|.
CASDPLGAGISNTGELFF
TGTGCCAGCGATCCCCTTGGGGCAGGGATATCTAACACCGGGGAGCTGTTTTTT
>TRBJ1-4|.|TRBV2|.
CASSGTFEKLFF
TGTGCCAGCAGTGGGACATTCGAAAAACTGTTTTTT
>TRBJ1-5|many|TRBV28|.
CASSLKGGPQHF
TGTGCCAGCAGTTTAAAAGGGGGTCCCCAGCATTTT
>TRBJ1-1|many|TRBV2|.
CASRGGSARTEAFF
TGTGCCAGCAGGGGGGGCTCAGCGAGGACTGAAGCTTTCTTT
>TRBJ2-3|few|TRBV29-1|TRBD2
CSVDYPPGGSQYF
TGCAGCGTTGATTACCCACCCGGGGGGTCGCAGTATTTT
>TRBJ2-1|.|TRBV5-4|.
CASSLDASSYNEQFF
TGTGCCAGCAGCTTGGATGCGAGCTCCTACAATGAGCAGTTCTTC
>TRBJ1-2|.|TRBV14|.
CASSQGYGGTYGYTF
TGTGCCAGCAGCCAAGGGTATGGGGGTACCTATGGCTACACCTTC
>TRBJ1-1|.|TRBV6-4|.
CASRGFGEAFF
TGTGCCAGCAGAGGGTTCGGTGAAGCTTTCTTT
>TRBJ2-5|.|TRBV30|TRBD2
CAWTNLGAGGQETQYF
TGTGCCTGGACCAACCTGGGAGCGGGAGGACAAGAGACCCAGTACTTC
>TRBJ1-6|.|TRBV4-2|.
CASSQRTASSYNSPLHF
TGTGCCAGCAGCCAAAGGACGGCGAGCTCCTATAATTCACCCCTCCACTTT
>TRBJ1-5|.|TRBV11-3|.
CASSLADPGRAQHF
TGTGCCAGCAGCTTGGCCGACCCTGGGCGAGCCCAGCATTTT